One sample yielded the 16 T cell receptor beta chains listed below, sequenced in a study of PD-1 blockade in classical Hodgkin lymphoma. The assay was immunoSEQ multiplex PCR, and TCRdb's table has in-frame clones only and misses some. The sample has 50,000 to 65,000 clones, 70% to 90% seen once; the top ten hold over 7.5%. As to time point: cycle 4 day 1 (C4D1), after 6 weeks of nivolumab. No patient escaped relapse after autologous stem cell transplantation, and brentuximab vedotin exposure varied. Specimen: peripheral blood mononuclear cells (PBMCs), collected before the fourth cycle of nivolumab. The receptors derive from a human donor with classical Hodgkin lymphoma.

Only one count was recorded for this clone. The V and J genes are TRBV6-6 and TRBJ1-2; D gene ambiguous. CDR1 and CDR2 from the germline V gene are MNHNY and SVGAGI (reference sequence). Trimming pared 3 bases from V and 4 bases from J, leaving 6 bases between. The CDR3 totals 12 residues. The CDR3 spells CASSYGTYGYTF. The CDR3 nucleotides read TGTGCCAGCAGTTATGGAACCTATGGCTACACCTTC.

The chain uses TRBV5-1 and TRBJ1-3; 7 nucleotides agree with TRBD1. J gave up 0 bases and V 4 bases, and 4 bases lay outside the gene matches. The CDR3 loop spans 15 amino acids. CDR1 SGHRS and CDR2 YFSETQ come from the germline V gene. The CDR3 DNA sequence: TGCGCCAGCAGCCCAGGGGGGTTCTCTGGAAACACCATATATTTT. It specifies CASSPGGFSGNTIYF.

This clone occurred once. The chain joins TRBV11-2 to TRBJ2-2; possible D gene TRBD2, 6 bases. Trimming removed 6 bases at V and 5 bases at J, with 13 bases between. The CDR3 runs to 14 residues. Germline CDR1 SGHAT, CDR2 FQNNGV. Written as DNA, the CDR3 is TGTGCCAGCAGGATACCAGGGAGGACCGGGGAGCTGTTTTTT. It specifies CASRIPGRTGELFF.

This chain joins TRBV19 and TRBJ2-5, with a tentative D call TRBD2 (6 bases). This CDR3 comprises 15 residues. Trimming removed 6 bases from V and 0 bases from J, with 14 bases in between. Germline loops: CDR1 LNHDA, CDR2 SQIVND (reference sequence). CDR3 sequence: CASRPAGRYQETQYF. CDR3 nucleotide sequence: TGTGCCAGTAGGCCCGCGGGAAGGTACCAAGAGACCCAGTACTTC.

The V gene is TRBV10-3, the J gene TRBJ2-3; 7 bases are a match to TRBD1. V shed 7 bases and J 9 bases; nucleotides not matched to a gene: 1. CDR1 is ENHRY and CDR2 is SYGVKD in the germline V gene. CDR3 length equals 10 residues. The CDR3 nucleotides read TGTGCCATCATAGGGGGCACGCAGTATTTT. It specifies CAIIGGTQYF.

The chain couples TRBV28 to TRBJ2-7, with D tentatively TRBD1 (6 bases). Germline V gives CDR1 MDHEN, CDR2 SYDVKM. CDR3 length: 14 residues. V lost 4 bases to trimming and J lost 4 bases, with 14 bases between them. CDR3 nucleotide sequence: TGTGCCAGCAGTTATAGGACAGTCCCGTACGAGCAGTACTTC. Translation: CASSYRTVPYEQYF.

This clone showed up just once. This sequence joins TRBV11-3 and TRBJ2-7; D call uncertain. The V and J ends lost 5 bases and 0 bases respectively, with 11 bases between them. Germline V gene lookup returns CDR1 SGHNT and CDR2 YENEEA. CDR3 length: 14 amino acids. CDR3 region: CASSRRARSYEQYF. CDR3 DNA: TGTGCCAGCAGCCGAAGAGCTCGCTCCTACGAGCAGTACTTC.

The rearrangement links TRBV2 to TRBJ1-3, with 8 bases fitting TRBD1. Trimming at V came to 7 bases and at J to 0 bases, leaving 5 bases not matched to a gene. CDR1 and CDR2 (germline): SNHLY, FYNNEI. CDR3 length: 15 residues. CDR3 residues: CASTGQVLSGNTIYF. CDR3 bases: TGTGCCAGCACGGGACAGGTGCTCTCTGGAAACACCATATATTTT.

The chain links TRBV7-6 to TRBJ1-3; no clear D. V was clipped by 2 bases and J by 0 bases, with 8 bases between them. This CDR3 has 15 amino acids. Germline V lookup: CDR1 SGHVS, CDR2 FNYEAQ. The CDR3 DNA is TGTGCCAGCAGCTTAATGAGGAACTCTGGAAACACCATATATTTT. Translating it yields CASSLMRNSGNTIYF.

The chain is built from TRBV6-1 and TRBJ1-4; a possible D gene is TRBD1 (5 bases). V was shortened by 1 base and J by 8 bases, with 14 bases between the two germline ends. The CDR3 runs 15 residues. The germline V gene encodes CDR1 MNHNS and CDR2 SASEGT. The CDR3 region is CASSEGGRYREKLFF. In DNA, the CDR3 is TGTGCCAGCAGTGAAGGGGGGAGGTACCGCGAAAAACTGTTTTTT.

The chain joins TRBV5-1 to TRBJ2-2, with 11 nucleotides matching TRBD1. In germline, CDR1 is SGHRS, CDR2 YFSETQ. After removal of 0 bases from V and 4 bases from J, the junction contained 8 bases not matched to a gene. This CDR3 has 18 amino acids. As DNA, the CDR3 is TGCGCCAGCAGCTTGGGACGTGGGACAGGGGGTTTCACCGGGGAGCTGTTTTTT. Residues: CASSLGRGTGGFTGELFF.

The chain combines TRBV6-1 with TRBJ2-7, with a possible D match to TRBD1 (5 bases). Trimming pared 5 bases from V and 2 bases from J, leaving 13 bases between. Germline values: CDR1 MNHNS, CDR2 SASEGT. There are 14 residues in the CDR3. Written as DNA, the CDR3 is TGTGCCAGCAGTCCCCAAGTGGGGCCCTACGAGCAGTACTTC. Residues: CASSPQVGPYEQYF.

The chain joins TRBV30 to TRBJ2-2; possibly TRBD1 for D (6 bases). Trimming removed 8 bases from V and 7 bases from J, with 14 bases in between. This CDR3 comprises 12 residues. Germline loops: CDR1 GTSNPN, CDR2 SVGIG (reference sequence). The CDR3: CARPGVVGELFF. DNA for the CDR3: TGTGCCCGCCCAGGGGTTGTCGGGGAGCTGTTTTTT.

V and J are TRBV6-5 and TRBJ2-7; a weak D match, TRBD2 (6 bases). The CDR3 totals 15 residues. Trimming removed 0 bases from V and 1 base from J, with 10 bases in between. Germline values: CDR1 MNHEY, CDR2 SVGAGI. The chain's CDR3 is CASSYSRLGSYEQYF. The CDR3 bases are TGTGCCAGCAGTTACTCGCGACTAGGGTCCTACGAGCAGTACTTC.

Only a few counts were recorded for this clone. In the same sample, other DNA sequences code for this CDR3. The genes are TRBV6-5 and TRBJ2-6; unclear D gene. Trimming took 0 bases from V and 1 from J, leaving 4 bases between them. Germline V gives CDR1 MNHEY, CDR2 SVGAGI. The CDR3 consists of 15 residues. The CDR3 sequence is CASSYSGSGANVLTF. CDR3 in DNA: TGTGCCAGCAGTTACTCAGGGTCTGGGGCCAACGTCCTGACTTTC.

This chain connects TRBV29-1 to TRBJ2-5; D ambiguous. The CDR3 sequence is 12 residues long. Looked up from germline, CDR1 is SQVTM and CDR2 is ANQGSEA. V shed 7 bases and J shed 1 base, with 10 bases lying between them. CDR3 DNA sequence: TGCAGCGCTTCGACTGGCCAAGAGACCCAGTACTTC. Its translation: CSASTGQETQYF.